The present entry profiles one T cell receptor beta chain with its context. These data belong to a study of T cell responses to AZD1222 COVID-19 vaccine. Libraries were prepared by immunoSEQ multiplex PCR; TCRdb keeps only in-frame clonotypes and omits some of them. The table has about 100,000 clones, approximately 90% seen once; the top ten hold about 1.8%. The CDR3 runs 15 residues. Germline V gene data show CDR1 as SGHAT and CDR2 as FQNNGV. V lost 3 bases to trimming and J lost 2 bases, with 13 bases between them. This TCR was sampled from an adult in good health. The chain links TRBV11-2 to TRBJ1-1; possible D gene TRBD1, 5 bases. Sequences were derived from peripheral blood, sampled on day 0 of AZD1222 vaccination. This CDR3 is CASSLGPNSNTEAFF. The CDR3, as DNA: TGTGCCAGCAGCTTGGGACCGAACAGCAACACTGAAGCTTTCTTT.